Each of the 8 T cell receptor beta chains below was sequenced from the same sample in a study of response to subunit inactivated influenza vaccine. TCRdb processed the RT-PCR reads anew with MiXCR; each CDR3 protein has one entry. Found here are 650,000 to 700,000 distinct CDR3 sequences, less than 20% of them singletons; the top ten hold around 10%. Sample: PBMCs from blood, taken about 11 days after vaccination. The receptor set was obtained from a man aged 45-60 years who received an inactivated influenza vaccine.

This clonotype was observed at least ten times. This sequence joins TRBV20-1 and TRBJ2-1; D is unclear. V lost 6 bases and J lost 5, with 11 bases in between. Germline V gene data show CDR1 as DFQATT and CDR2 as SNEGSKA (reference sequence). This CDR3 spans 12 amino acids. CDR3 DNA sequence: TGCAGTGCCACCCCAAGCGACAATGAGCAGTTCTTC. It translates to CSATPSDNEQFF.

This clonotype was observed many times. The chain has TRBV7-9 and TRBJ1-6; 9 nucleotides agree with TRBD1. This CDR3 comprises 14 residues. Unmatched junction bases numbered 6, after V lost 5 bases and J lost 10 bases. Germline loops: CDR1 SEHNR, CDR2 FQNEAQ (reference sequence). The CDR3 region has the DNA TGTGCCAGCAGCCTGGACAGGGGTGTATCACCCCTCCACTTT. Protein product: CASSLDRGVSPLHF.

This chain uses TRBV2 with TRBJ2-1; no definite D call. Per the germline V gene, CDR1 is SNHLY and CDR2 is FYNNEI. This CDR3 is 11 amino acids long. Deletions cut 3 bases from V and 11 bases from J, with 8 bases between. The CDR3 DNA reads TGTGCCAGCAGTGACACCTCAAAGCAGTTCTTC. This encodes CASSDTSKQFF.

This clonotype turned up a few times. CDR3 in amino acids: CASSQAGVNEQFF. CDR3 DNA sequence: TGTGCCAGCAGCCAGGCAGGGGTTAATGAGCAGTTCTTC. V is TRBV3-1 and J is TRBJ2-1, with D possibly matching TRBD1 (6 bases). Germline V CDR1 and CDR2: LGHDT, YNNKEL (reference sequence). Trimming cost V 3 bases and J 7 bases, with 10 bases left between them. The CDR3 length is 13 residues.

This clonotype was seen repeatedly, ten times or more. The chain joins TRBV5-5 to TRBJ1-4; the D is unclear. This CDR3 region has 17 residues. From germline, CDR1 is SGHKS and CDR2 YYEKEE (reference sequence). The V end was cut by 5 bases, the J end by 8 bases, with 25 bases between. As DNA, the CDR3 is TGTGCCAGCAGTCCTGACCCGACGGGCGTGTTTTGGGAAAAACTGTTTTTT. Translation: CASSPDPTGVFWEKLFF. Full variable domain (remainder filled in from reference TRBV5-5 and TRBJ1-4): DAGVTQSPTHLIKTRGQQVTLRCSPISGHKSVSWYQQVLGQGPQFIFQYYEKEERGRGNFPDRFSARQFPNYSSELNVNALLLGDSALYLCASSPDPTGVFWEKLFFGSGTQLSVL.

This clonotype appeared many times. The junction does not match germline at one end; this may be a read error. The chain recombines TRBV7-9 with TRBJ2-3; a weak D match, TRBD1 (5 bases). CDR1 SEHNR and CDR2 FQNEAQ come from the germline V gene (reference sequence). The CDR3 extends over 9 amino acids. CDR3 DNA: TGTGCCAGCAGCCCCCTGACAGTATTT. Its protein is CASSPLTVF.

V usage is TRBV20-1 and J usage is TRBJ2-1; D is ambiguous. CDR1 and CDR2 from the germline V gene are DFQATT and SNEGSKA (reference sequence). The CDR3 contains 12 residues. Trimming cost V 2 bases and J 7 bases, with 9 bases left between them. The CDR3 reads CSARQLSNEQFF. In nucleotides, the CDR3 is TGCAGTGCTAGACAGCTGTCGAATGAGCAGTTCTTC.

This chain connects TRBV10-3 to TRBJ1-5; no firm D call. Germline V gene sequence: CDR1 ENHRY, CDR2 SYGVKD. Trimming took off 1 base at V and 1 base at J, with 8 bases between the two ends. CDR3 size: 15 residues. CDR3 protein: CAISEFPASNQPQHF. As DNA, the CDR3 is TGTGCCATCAGTGAGTTTCCTGCCAGCAATCAGCCCCAGCATTTT.